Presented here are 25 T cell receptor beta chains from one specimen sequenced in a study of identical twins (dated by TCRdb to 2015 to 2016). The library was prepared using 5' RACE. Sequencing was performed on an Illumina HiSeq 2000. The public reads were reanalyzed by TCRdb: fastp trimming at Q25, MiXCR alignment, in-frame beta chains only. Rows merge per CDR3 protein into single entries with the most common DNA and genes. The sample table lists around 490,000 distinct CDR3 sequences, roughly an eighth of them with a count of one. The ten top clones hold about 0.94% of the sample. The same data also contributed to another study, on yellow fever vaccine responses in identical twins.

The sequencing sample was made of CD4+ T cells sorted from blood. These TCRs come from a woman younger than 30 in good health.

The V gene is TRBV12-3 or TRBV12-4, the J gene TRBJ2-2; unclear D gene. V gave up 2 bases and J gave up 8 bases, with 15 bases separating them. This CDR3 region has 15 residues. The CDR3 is CASSLTGWGKGELFF. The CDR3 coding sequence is TGTGCCAGCAGTTTAACTGGGTGGGGTAAAGGGGAGCTGTTTTTT.

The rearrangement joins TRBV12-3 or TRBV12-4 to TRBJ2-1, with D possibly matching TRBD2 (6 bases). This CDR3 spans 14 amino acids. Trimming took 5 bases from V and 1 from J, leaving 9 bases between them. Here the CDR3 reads CASSAAGSYNEQFF. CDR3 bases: TGTGCCAGCAGTGCAGCGGGTTCCTACAATGAGCAGTTCTTC.

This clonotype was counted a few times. CDR3 in DNA: TGTGCCAGCGAAAGGGGGAACCACCCAGAGTACAATGAGCAGTTCTTC. Translated: CASERGNHPEYNEQFF. This chain links TRBV11-2 with TRBJ2-1; D is perhaps TRBD1 (6 bases). V lost 8 bases, J lost 4 bases, and 21 bases lay in between. Looked up from germline, CDR1 is SGHAT and CDR2 is FQNNGV. CDR3 size: 16 residues.

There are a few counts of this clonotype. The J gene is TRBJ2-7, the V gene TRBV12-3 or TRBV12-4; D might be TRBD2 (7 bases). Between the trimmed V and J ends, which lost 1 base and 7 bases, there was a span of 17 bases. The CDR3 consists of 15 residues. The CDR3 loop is CASSLVGGPPGEQYF. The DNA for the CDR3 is TGTGCCAGCAGTTTAGTCGGGGGGCCTCCCGGGGAGCAGTACTTC.

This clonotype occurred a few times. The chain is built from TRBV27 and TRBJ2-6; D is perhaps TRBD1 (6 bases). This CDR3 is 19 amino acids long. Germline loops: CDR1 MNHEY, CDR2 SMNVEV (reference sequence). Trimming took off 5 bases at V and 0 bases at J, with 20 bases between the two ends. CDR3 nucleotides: TGTGCCAGCAGTCTACAACCTAGACAGGCGAGCTCTGGGGCCAACGTCCTGACTTTC. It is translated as CASSLQPRQASSGANVLTF.

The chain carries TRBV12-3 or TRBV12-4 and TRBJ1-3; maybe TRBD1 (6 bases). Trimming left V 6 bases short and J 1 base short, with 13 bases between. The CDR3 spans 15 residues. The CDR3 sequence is CASRNRERSGNTIYF. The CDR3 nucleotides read TGTGCCAGCAGAAACAGGGAGAGGTCTGGAAACACCATATATTTT.

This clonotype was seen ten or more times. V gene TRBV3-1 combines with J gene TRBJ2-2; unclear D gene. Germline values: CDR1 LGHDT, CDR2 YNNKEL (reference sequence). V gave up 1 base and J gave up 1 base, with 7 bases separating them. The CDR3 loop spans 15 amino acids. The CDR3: CASSQAGRNTGELFF. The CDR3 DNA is TGTGCCAGCAGCCAAGCCGGGCGGAACACCGGGGAGCTGTTTTTT.

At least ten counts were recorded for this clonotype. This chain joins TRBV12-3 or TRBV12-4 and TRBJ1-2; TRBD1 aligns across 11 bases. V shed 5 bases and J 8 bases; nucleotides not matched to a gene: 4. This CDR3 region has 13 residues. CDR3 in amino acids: CASSPGQGAGYTF. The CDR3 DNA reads TGTGCCAGCAGTCCCGGACAGGGGGCGGGCTACACCTTC.

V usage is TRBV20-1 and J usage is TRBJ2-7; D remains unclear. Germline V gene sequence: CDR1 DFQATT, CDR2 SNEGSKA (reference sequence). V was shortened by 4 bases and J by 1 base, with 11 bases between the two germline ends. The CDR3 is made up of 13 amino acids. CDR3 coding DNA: TGCAGTGCTAAAAGACACACTTCCTACGAGCAGTACTTC. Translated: CSAKRHTSYEQYF.

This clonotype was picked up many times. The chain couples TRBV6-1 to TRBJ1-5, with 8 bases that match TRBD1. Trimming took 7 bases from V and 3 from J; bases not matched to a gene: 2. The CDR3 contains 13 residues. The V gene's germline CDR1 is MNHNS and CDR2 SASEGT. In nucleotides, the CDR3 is TGTGCCAGCAAGGACAGGGCCAATCAGCCCCAGCATTTT. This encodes CASKDRANQPQHF.

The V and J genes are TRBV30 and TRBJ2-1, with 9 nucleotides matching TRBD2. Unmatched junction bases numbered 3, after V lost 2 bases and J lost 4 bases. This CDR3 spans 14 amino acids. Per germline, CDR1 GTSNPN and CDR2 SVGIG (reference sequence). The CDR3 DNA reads TGTGCCTGGAGTTCCGCGGGGGGGTACAATGAGCAGTTCTTC. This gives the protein CAWSSAGGYNEQFF.

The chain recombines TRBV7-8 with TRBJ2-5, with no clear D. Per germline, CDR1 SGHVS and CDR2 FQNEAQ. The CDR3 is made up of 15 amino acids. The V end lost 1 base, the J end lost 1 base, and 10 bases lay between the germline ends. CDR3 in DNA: TGTGCCAGCAGCTTAGGGCAGCGATCCCAAGAGACCCAGTACTTC. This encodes CASSLGQRSQETQYF.

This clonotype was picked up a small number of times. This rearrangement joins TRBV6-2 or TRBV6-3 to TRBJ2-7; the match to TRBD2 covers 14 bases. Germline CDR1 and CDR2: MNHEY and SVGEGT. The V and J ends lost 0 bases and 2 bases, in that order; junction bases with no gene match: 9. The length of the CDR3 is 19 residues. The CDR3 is CASSYSTRGTSGRPYEQYF. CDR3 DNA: TGTGCCAGCAGTTACTCGACCCGGGGGACTAGCGGGAGACCCTACGAGCAGTACTTC.

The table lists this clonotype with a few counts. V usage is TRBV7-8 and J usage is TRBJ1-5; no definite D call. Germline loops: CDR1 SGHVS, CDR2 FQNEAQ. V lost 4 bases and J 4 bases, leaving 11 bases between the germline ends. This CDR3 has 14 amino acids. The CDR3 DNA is TGTGCCAGCAGCTCTACAGATCAAAATCAGCCCCAGCATTTT. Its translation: CASSSTDQNQPQHF. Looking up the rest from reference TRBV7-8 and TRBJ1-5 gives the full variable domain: GAGVSQSPRYKVAKRGQDVALRCDPISGHVSLFWYQQALGQGPEFLTYFQNEAQLDKSGLPSDRFFAERPEGSVSTLKIQRTQQEDSAVYLCASSSTDQNQPQHFGDGTRLSIL.

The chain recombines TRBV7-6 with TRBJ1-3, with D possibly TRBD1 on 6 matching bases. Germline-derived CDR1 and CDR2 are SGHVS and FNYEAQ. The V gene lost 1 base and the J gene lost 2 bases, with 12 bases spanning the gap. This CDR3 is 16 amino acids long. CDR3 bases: TGTGCCAGCAGCTTAGGTGGGCAGGGGACTGGAAACACCATATATTTT. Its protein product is CASSLGGQGTGNTIYF.

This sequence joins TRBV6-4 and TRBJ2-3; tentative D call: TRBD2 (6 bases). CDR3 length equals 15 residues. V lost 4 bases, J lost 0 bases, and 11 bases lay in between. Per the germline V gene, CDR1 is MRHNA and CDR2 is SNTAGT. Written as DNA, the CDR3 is TGTGCCAGCAGTGGCGGGACTTCTAGCACAGATACGCAGTATTTT. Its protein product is CASSGGTSSTDTQYF.

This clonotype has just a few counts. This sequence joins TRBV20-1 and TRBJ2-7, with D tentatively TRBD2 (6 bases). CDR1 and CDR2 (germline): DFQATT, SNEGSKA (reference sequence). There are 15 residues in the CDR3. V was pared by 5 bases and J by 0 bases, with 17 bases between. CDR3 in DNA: TGCAGTGCTTCCGGGACTTTCACGAGCTCCTACGAGCAGTACTTC. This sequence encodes CSASGTFTSSYEQYF.

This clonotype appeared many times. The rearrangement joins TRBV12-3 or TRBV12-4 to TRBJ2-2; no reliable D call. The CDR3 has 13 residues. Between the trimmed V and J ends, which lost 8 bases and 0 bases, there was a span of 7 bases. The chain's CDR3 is CASRLANTGELFF. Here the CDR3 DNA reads TGTGCCAGCCGGCTAGCGAACACCGGGGAGCTGTTTTTT.

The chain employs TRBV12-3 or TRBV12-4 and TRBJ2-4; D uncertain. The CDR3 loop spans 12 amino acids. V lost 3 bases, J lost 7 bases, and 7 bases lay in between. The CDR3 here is CASSLTVNIQYF. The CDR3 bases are TGTGCCAGCAGTTTGACGGTTAACATTCAGTACTTC.

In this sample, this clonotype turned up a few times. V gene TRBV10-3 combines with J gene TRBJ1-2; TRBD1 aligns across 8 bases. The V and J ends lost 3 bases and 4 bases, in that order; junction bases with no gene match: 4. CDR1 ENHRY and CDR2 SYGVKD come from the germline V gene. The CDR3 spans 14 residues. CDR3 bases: TGTGCCATCAGTGAAACAGGGGGAATCTATGGCTACACCTTC. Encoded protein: CAISETGGIYGYTF.

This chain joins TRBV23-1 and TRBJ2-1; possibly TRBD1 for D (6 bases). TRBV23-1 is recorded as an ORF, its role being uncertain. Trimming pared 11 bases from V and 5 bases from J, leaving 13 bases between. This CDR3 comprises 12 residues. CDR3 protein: CAGQSANNEQFF. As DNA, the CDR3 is TGCGCCGGACAGAGTGCAAACAATGAGCAGTTCTTC.

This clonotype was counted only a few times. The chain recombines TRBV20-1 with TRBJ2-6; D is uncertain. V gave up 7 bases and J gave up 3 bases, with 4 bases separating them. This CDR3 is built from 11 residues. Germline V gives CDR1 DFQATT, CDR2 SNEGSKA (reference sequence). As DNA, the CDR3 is TGCAGTGTTAGTGGGGCCAACGTCCTGACTTTC. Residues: CSVSGANVLTF.

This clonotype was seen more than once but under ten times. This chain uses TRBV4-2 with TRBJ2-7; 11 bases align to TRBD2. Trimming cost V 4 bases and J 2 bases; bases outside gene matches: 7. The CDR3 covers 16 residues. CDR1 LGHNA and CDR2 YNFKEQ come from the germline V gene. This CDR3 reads CASSPLTSGAPYEQYF. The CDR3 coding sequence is TGTGCCAGCAGCCCATTGACTAGCGGGGCACCCTACGAGCAGTACTTC.

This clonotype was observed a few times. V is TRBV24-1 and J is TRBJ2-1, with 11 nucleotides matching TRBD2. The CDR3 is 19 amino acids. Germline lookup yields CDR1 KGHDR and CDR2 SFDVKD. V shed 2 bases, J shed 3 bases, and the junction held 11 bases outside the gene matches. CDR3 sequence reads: CATSDSLAGAKANYNEQFF. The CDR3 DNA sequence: TGTGCCACCAGTGATTCACTAGCGGGGGCTAAAGCAAACTACAATGAGCAGTTCTTC.

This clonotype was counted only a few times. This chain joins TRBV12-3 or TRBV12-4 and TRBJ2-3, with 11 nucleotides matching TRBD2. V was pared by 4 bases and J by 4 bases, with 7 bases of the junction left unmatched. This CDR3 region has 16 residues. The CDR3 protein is CASSSYISGGADTQYF. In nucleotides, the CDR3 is TGTGCCAGCAGTTCGTATATTAGCGGGGGGGCAGATACGCAGTATTTT.